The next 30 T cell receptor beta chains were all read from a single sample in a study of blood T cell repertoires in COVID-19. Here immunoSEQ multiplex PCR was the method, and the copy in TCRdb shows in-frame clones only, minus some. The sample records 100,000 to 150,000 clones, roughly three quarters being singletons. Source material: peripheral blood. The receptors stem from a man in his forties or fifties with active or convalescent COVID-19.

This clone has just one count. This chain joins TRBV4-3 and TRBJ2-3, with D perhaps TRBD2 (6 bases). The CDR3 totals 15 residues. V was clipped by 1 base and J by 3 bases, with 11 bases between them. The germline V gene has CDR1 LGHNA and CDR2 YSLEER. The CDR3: CASSQGLAGTDTQYF. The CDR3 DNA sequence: TGCGCCAGCAGCCAAGGGCTGGCGGGGACAGATACGCAGTATTTT.

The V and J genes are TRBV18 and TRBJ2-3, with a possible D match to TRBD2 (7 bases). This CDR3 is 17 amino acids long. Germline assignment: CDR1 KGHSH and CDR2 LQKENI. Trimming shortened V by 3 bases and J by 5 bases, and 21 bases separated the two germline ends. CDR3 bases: TGTGCCAGCTCACCCCACGGGGCGGGGGCGGGCGAAGATACGCAGTATTTT. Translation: CASSPHGAGAGEDTQYF.

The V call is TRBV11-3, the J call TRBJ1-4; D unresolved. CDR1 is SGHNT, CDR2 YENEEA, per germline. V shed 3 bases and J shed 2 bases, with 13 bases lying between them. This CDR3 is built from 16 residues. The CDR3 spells CASSFSGFGTNEKLFF. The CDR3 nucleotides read TGTGCCAGCAGCTTCTCCGGATTCGGGACTAATGAAAAACTGTTTTTT.

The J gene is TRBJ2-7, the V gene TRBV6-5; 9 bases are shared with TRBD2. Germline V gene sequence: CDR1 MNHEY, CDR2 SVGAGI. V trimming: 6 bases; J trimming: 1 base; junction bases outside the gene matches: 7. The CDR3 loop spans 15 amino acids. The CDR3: CASSPGLATSYEQYF. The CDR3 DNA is TGTGCCAGCAGCCCCGGACTAGCGACTTCCTACGAGCAGTACTTC.

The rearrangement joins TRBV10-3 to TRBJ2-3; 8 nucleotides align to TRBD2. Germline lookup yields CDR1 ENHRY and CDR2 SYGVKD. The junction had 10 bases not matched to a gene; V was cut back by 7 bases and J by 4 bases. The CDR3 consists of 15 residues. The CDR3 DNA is TGTGCCATCAAGCGACTAGCGAGTGGGGCAGATACGCAGTATTTT. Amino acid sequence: CAIKRLASGADTQYF.

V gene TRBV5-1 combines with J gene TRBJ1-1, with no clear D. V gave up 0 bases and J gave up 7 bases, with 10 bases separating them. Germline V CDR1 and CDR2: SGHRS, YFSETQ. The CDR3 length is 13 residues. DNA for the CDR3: TGCGCCAGCAGCTTGGCCGGGTTGAATGAAGCTTTCTTT. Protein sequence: CASSLAGLNEAFF.

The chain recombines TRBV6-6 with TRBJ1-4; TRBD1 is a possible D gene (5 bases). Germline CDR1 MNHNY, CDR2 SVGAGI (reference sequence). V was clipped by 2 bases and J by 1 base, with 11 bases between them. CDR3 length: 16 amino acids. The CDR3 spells CASSYGGGGTNEKLFF. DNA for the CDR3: TGTGCCAGCAGTTACGGGGGGGGTGGAACTAATGAAAAACTGTTTTTT.

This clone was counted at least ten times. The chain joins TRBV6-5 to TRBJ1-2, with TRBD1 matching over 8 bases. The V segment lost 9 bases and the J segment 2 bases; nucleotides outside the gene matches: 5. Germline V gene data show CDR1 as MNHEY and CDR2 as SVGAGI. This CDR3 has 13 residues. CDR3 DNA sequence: TGTGCCAGTTTCCAGGGGGCGAACTATGGCTACACCTTC. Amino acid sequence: CASFQGANYGYTF.

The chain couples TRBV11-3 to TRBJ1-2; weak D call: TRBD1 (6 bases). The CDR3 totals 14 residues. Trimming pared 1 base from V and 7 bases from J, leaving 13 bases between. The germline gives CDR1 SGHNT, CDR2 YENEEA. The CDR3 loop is CASSLATGFFGYTF. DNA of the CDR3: TGTGCCAGCAGCTTAGCGACAGGTTTTTTTGGCTACACCTTC. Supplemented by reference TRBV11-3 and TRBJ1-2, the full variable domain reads EAGVVQSPRYKIIEKKQPVAFWCNPISGHNTLYWYLQNLGQGPELLIRYENEEAVDDSQLPKDRFSAERLKGVDSTLKIQPAELGDSAVYLCASSLATGFFGYTFGSGTRLTVV.

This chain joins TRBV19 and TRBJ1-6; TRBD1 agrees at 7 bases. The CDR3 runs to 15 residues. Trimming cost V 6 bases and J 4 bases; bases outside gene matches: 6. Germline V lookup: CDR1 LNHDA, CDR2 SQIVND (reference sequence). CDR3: CASSNRDRYNSPLHF. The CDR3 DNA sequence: TGTGCCAGTAGCAACCGGGACAGATATAATTCACCCCTCCACTTT.

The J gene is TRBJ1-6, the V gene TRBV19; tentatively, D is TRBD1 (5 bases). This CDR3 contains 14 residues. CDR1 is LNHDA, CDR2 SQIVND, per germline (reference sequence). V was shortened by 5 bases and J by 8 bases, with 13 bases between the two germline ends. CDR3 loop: CASSPGTTYSPLHF. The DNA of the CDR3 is TGTGCCAGTAGTCCCGGGACTACCTATTCACCCCTCCACTTT.

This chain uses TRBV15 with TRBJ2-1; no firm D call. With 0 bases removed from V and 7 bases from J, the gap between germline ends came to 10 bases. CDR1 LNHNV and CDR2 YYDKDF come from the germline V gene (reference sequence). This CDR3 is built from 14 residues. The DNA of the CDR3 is TGTGCCACCAGCAGAGATTCGGGTTCTAATGAGCAGTTCTTC. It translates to CATSRDSGSNEQFF.

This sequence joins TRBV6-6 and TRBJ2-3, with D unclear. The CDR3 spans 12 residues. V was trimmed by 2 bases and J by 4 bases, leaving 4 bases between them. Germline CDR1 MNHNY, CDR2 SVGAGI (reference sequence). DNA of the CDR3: TGTGCCAGCAGTTACCTGTCAGATACGCAGTATTTT. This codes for CASSYLSDTQYF.

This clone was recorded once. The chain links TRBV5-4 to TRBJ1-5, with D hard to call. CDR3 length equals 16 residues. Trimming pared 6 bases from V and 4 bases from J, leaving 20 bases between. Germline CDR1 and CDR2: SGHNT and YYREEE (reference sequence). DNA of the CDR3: TGTGCCAGCAACTCTTCGGTGAAGGCACAGAATCAGCCCCAGCATTTT. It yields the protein CASNSSVKAQNQPQHF. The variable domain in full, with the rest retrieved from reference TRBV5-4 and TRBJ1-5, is ETGVTQSPTHLIKTRGQQVTLRCSSQSGHNTVSWYQQALGQGPQFIFQYYREEENGRGNFPPRFSGLQFPNYSSELNVNALELDDSALYLCASNSSVKAQNQPQHFGDGTRLSIL.

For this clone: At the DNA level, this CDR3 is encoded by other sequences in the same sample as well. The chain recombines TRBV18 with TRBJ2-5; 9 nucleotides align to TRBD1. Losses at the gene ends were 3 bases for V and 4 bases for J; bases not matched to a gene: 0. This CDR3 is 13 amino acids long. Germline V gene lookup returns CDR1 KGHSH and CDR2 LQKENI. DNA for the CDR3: TGTGCCAGCTCACCGGACAGGGGAGAGACCCAGTACTTC. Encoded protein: CASSPDRGETQYF.

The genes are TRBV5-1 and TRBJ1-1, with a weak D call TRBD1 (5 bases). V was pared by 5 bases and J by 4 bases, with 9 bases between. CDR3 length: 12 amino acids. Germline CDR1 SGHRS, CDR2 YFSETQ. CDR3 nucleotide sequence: TGCGCCAGCAGGGGGGGAGTCACTGAAGCTTTCTTT. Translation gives CASRGGVTEAFF.

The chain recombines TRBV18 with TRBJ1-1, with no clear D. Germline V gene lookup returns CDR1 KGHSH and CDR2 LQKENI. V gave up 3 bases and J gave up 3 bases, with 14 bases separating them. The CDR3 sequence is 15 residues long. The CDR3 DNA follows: TGTGCCAGCTCACCCCTGGGAGGGAGGGACACTGAAGCTTTCTTT. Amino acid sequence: CASSPLGGRDTEAFF.

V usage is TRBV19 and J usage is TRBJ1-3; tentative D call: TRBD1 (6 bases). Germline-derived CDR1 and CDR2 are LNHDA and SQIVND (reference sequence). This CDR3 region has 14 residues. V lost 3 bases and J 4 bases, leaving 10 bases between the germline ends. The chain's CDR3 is CASSIKGVGNTIYF. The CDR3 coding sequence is TGTGCCAGTAGTATTAAGGGGGTCGGAAACACCATATATTTT.

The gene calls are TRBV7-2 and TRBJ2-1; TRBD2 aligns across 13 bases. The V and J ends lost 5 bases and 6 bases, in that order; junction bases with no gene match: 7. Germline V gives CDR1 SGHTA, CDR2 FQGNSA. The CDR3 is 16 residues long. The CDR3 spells CASSLVGLAGVNEQFF. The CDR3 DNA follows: TGTGCCAGCAGCCTGGTAGGACTAGCGGGGGTCAATGAGCAGTTCTTC.

The CDR3 loop is CASSVSQNTEAFF. The CDR3 nucleotides are TGTGCCAGCAGCGTCTCACAGAACACTGAAGCTTTCTTT. The chain couples TRBV9 to TRBJ1-1; D is ambiguous. CDR1 SGDLS and CDR2 YYNGEE come from the germline V gene. V was trimmed by 2 bases and J by 1 base, leaving 6 bases between them. CDR3 length equals 13 residues.

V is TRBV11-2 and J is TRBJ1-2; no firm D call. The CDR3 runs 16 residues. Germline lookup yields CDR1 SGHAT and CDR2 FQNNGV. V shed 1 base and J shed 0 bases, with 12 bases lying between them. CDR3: CASSLVGRNTNYGYTF. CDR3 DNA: TGTGCCAGCAGCTTAGTGGGCAGGAACACTAACTATGGCTACACCTTC. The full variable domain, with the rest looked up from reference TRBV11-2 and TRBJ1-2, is EAGVAQSPRYKIIEKRQSVAFWCNPISGHATLYWYQQILGQGPKLLIQFQNNGVVDDSQLPKDRFSAERLKGVDSTLKIQPAKLEDSAVYLCASSLVGRNTNYGYTFGSGTRLTVV.

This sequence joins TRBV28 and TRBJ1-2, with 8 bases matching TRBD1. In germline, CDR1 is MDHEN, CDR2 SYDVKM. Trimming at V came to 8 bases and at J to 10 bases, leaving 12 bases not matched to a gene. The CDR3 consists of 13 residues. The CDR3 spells CASRTPGTGVYTF. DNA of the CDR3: TGTGCCAGCCGAACCCCCGGGACAGGTGTCTACACCTTC.

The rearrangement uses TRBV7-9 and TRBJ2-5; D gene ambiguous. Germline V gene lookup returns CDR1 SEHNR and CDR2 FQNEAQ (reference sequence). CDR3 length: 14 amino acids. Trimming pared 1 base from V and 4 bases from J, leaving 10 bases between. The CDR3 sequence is CASSLVSGGETQYF. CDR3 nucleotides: TGTGCCAGCAGCTTAGTGTCCGGTGGAGAGACCCAGTACTTC.

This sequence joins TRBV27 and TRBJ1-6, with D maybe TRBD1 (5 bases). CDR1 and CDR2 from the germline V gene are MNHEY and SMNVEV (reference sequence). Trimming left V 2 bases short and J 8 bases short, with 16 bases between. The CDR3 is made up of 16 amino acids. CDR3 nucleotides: TGTGCCAGCAGTTTAACCCCAGGGACTTCATATTCACCCCTCCACTTT. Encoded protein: CASSLTPGTSYSPLHF.

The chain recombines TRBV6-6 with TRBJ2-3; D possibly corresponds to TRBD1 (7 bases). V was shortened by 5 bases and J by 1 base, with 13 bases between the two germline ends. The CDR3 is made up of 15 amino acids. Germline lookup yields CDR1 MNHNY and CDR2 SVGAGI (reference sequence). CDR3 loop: CASSARGDGTDTQYF. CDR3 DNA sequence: TGTGCCAGCAGTGCCAGGGGGGATGGCACAGATACGCAGTATTTT.

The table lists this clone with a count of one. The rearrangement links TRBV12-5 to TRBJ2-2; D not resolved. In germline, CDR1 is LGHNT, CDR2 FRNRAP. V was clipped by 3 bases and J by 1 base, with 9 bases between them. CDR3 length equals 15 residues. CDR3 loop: CASGFPHQNTGELFF. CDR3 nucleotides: TGTGCTAGTGGTTTCCCACACCAGAACACCGGGGAGCTGTTTTTT.

CDR3: CATSDTGGSSYNEQFF. The CDR3, as DNA: TGTGCCACCAGTGACACGGGGGGTAGCTCCTACAATGAGCAGTTCTTC. The chain joins TRBV24-1 to TRBJ2-1; 7 positions match TRBD2. V was pared by 4 bases and J by 0 bases, with 5 bases of the junction left unmatched. The CDR3 is 16 amino acids. The germline V gene encodes CDR1 KGHDR and CDR2 SFDVKD.

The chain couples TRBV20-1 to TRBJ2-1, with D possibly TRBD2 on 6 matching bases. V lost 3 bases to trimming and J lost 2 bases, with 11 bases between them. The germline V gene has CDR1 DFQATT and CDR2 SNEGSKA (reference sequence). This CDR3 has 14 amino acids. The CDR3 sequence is CSASRGATYNEQFF. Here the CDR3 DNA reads TGCAGTGCTAGTCGCGGGGCCACCTACAATGAGCAGTTCTTC.

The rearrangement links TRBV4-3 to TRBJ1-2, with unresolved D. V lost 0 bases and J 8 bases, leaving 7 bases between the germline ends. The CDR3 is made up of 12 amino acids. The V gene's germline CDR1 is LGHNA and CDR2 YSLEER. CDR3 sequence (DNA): TGCGCCAGCAGCCAAGATCAGCGGGGCTACACCTTC. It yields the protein CASSQDQRGYTF.

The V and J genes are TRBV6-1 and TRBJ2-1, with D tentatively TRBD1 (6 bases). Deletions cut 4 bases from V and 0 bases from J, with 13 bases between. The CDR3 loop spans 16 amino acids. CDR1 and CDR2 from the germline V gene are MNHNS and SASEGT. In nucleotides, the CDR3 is TGTGCCAGCAGTGTAACAGGGCCCAGCTCCTACAATGAGCAGTTCTTC. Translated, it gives CASSVTGPSSYNEQFF.